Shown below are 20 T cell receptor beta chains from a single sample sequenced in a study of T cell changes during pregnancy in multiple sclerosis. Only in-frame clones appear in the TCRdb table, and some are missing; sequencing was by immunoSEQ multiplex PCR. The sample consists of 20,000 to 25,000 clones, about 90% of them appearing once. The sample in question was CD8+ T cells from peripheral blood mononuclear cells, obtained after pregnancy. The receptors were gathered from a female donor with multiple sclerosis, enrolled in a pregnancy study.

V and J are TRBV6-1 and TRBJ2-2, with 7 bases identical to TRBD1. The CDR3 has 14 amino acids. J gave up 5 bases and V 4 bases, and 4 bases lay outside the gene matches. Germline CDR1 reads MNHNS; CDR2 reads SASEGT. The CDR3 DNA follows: TGTGCCAGCAGTGTAACAGGGGAAACCGGGGAGCTGTTTTTT. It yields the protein CASSVTGETGELFF.

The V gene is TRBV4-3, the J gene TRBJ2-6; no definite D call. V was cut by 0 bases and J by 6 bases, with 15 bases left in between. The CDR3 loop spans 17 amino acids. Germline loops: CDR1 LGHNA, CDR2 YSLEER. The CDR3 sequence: CASSQDSTGFEANVLTF. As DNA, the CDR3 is TGCGCCAGCAGCCAAGATAGTACTGGTTTTGAGGCCAACGTCCTGACTTTC.

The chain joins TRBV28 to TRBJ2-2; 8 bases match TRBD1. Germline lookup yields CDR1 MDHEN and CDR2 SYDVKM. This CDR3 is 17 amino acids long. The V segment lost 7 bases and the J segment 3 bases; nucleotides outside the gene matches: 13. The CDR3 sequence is CASTLLRDRSYTGELFF. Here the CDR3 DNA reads TGTGCCAGCACCCTATTACGGGACAGGAGTTACACCGGGGAGCTGTTTTTT.

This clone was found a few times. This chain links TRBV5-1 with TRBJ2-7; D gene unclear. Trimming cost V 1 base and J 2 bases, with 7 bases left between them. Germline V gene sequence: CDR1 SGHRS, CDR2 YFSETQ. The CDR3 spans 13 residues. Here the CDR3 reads CASSLNRAYEQYF. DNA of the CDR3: TGCGCCAGCAGCTTGAACAGAGCCTACGAGCAGTACTTC.

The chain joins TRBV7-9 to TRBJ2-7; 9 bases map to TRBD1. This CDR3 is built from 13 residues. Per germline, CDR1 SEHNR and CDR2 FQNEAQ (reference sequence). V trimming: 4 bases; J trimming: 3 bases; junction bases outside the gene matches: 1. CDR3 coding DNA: TGTGCCAGCAGCTGGGGACAGGGCTACGAGCAGTACTTC. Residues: CASSWGQGYEQYF. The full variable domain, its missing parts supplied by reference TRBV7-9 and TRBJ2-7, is DTGVSQNPRHKITKRGQNVTFRCDPISEHNRLYWYRQTLGQGPEFLTYFQNEAQLEKSRLLSDRFSAERPKGSFSTLEIQRTEQGDSAMYLCASSWGQGYEQYFGPGTRLTVT.

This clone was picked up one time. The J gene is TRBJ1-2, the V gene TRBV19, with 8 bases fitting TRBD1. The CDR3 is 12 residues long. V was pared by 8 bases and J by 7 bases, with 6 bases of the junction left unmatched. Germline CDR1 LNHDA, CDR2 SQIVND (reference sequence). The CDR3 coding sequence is TGTGCCAGTGTGGACAGGGACAGTGGCTACACCTTC. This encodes CASVDRDSGYTF.

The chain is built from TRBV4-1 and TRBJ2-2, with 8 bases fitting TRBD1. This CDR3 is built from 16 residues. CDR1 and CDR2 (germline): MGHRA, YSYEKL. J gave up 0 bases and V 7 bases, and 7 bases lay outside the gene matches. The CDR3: CASTSRTGSNTGELFF. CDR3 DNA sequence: TGCGCCAGCACATCAAGGACAGGGTCGAACACCGGGGAGCTGTTTTTT.

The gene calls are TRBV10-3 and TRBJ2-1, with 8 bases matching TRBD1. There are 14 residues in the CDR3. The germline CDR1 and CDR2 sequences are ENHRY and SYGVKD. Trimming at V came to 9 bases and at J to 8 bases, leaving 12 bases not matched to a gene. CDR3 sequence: CAIRPGQAFDEQFF. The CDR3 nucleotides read TGTGCCATACGGCCGGGACAGGCATTCGATGAGCAGTTCTTC.

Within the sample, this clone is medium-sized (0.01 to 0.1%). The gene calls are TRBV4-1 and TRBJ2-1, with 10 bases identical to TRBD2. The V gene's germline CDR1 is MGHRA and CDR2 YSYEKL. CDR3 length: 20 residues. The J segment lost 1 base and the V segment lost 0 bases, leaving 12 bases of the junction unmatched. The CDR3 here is CASSQDSKSSGRGSYNEQFF. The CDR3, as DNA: TGCGCCAGCAGCCAAGATTCGAAGTCCAGCGGGAGGGGATCCTACAATGAGCAGTTCTTC.

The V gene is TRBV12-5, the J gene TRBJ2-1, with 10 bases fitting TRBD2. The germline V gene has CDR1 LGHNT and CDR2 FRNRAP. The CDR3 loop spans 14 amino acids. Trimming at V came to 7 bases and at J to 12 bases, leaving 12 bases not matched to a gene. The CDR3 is CASARSSGRSVQFF. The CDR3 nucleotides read TGTGCTAGTGCCCGGTCTAGCGGGAGAAGTGTGCAGTTCTTC.

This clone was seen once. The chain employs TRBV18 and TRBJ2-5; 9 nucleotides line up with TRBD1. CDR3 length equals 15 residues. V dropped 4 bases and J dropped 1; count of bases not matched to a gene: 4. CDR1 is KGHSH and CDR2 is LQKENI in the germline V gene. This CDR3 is CASSRPGQGQETQYF. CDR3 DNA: TGTGCCAGCTCACGACCGGGACAGGGCCAAGAGACCCAGTACTTC. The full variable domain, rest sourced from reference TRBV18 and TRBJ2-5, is NAGVMQNPRHLVRRRGQEARLRCSPMKGHSHVYWYRQLPEEGLKFMVYLQKENIIDESGMPKERFSAEFPKEGPSILRIQQVVRGDSAAYFCASSRPGQGQETQYFGPGTRLLVL.

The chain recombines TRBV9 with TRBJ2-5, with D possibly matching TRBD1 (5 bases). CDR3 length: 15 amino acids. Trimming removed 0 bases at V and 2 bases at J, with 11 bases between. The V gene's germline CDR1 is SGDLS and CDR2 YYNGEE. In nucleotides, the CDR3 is TGTGCCAGCAGCGTAGAGGGGCTGTGGCAAGAGACCCAGTACTTC. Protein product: CASSVEGLWQETQYF. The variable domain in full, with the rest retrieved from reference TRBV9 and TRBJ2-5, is DSGVTQTPKHLITATGQRVTLRCSPRSGDLSVYWYQQSLDQGLQFLIQYYNGEERAKGNILERFSAQQFPDLHSELNLSSLELGDSALYFCASSVEGLWQETQYFGPGTRLLVL.

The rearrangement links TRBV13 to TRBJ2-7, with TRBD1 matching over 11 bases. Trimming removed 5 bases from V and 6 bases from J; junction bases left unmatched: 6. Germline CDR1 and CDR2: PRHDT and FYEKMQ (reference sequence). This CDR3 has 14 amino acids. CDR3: CASSSRDRGFEQYF. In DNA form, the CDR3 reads TGTGCCAGCAGCAGCCGGGACAGGGGGTTCGAGCAGTACTTC.

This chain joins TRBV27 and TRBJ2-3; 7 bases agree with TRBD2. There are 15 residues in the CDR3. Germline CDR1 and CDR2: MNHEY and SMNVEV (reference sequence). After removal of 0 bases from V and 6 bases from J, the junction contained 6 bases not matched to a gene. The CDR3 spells CASSLSAGARDTQYF. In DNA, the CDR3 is TGTGCCAGCAGTTTATCGGCGGGAGCCAGGGATACGCAGTATTTT.

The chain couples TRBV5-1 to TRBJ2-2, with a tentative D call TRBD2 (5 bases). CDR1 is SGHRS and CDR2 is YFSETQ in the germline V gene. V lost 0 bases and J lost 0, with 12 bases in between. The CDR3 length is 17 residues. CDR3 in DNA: TGCGCCAGCAGCTTGGCGCGGTCCGGGGCGAACACCGGGGAGCTGTTTTTT. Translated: CASSLARSGANTGELFF.

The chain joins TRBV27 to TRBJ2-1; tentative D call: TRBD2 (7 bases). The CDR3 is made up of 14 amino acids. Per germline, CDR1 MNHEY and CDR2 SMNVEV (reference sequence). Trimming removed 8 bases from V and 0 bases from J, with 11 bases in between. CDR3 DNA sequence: TGTGCCAGCGGGGGCGGGAGCTCCTACAATGAGCAGTTCTTC. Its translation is CASGGGSSYNEQFF.

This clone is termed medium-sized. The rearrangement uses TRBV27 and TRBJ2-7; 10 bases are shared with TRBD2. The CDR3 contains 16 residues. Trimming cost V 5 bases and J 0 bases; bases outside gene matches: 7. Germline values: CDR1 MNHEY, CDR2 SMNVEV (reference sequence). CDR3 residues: CASSPSLAGVSYEQYF. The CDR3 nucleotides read TGTGCCAGCAGTCCGAGTCTAGCGGGAGTCTCCTACGAGCAGTACTTC.

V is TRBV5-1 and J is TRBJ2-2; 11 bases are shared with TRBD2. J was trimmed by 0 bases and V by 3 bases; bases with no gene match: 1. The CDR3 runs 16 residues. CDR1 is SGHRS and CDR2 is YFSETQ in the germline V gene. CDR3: CASSWGLAANTGELFF. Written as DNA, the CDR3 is TGCGCCAGCAGCTGGGGACTAGCGGCGAACACCGGGGAGCTGTTTTTT.

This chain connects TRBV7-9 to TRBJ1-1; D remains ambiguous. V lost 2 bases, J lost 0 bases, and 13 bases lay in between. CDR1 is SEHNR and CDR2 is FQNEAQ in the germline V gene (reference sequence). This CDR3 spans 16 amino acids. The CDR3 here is CASSLPQAAVNTEAFF. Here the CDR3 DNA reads TGTGCCAGCAGCTTACCACAAGCCGCGGTGAACACTGAAGCTTTCTTT.

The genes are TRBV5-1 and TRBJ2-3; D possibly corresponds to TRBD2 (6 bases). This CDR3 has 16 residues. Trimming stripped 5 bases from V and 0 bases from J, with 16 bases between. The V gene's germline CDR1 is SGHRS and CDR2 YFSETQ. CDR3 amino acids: CASSPLLAPSTDTQYF. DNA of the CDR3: TGCGCCAGCAGTCCCCTTCTAGCGCCAAGCACAGATACGCAGTATTTT.